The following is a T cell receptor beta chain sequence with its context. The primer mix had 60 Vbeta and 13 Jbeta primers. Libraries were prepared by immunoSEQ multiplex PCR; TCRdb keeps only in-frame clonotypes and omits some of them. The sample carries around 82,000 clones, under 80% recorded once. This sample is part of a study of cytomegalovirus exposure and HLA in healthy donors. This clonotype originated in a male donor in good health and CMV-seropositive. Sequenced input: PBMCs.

Written as DNA, the CDR3 is TGTGCCAGCAGTGGACAGGACTACGAGCAGTACTTC. Its translation is CASSGQDYEQYF. The rearrangement uses TRBV2 and TRBJ2-7, with a possible D match to TRBD1 (6 bases). Germline CDR1 is SNHLY and CDR2 is FYNNEI. The CDR3 extends over 12 amino acids. The V gene lost 4 bases and the J gene lost 3 bases, with 7 bases spanning the gap.